The source of this T cell receptor beta chain is a study of cytomegalovirus exposure and HLA in healthy donors. Study results and caveats: A highly shared variant cluster was judged a likely technical artifact.

Comment on this clone: What it binds is not known.

Primers for the PCR totalled 60 Vbeta and 13 Jbeta. TCRdb keeps only in-frame clones here, not all; method: immunoSEQ multiplex PCR. Among some 150,000 clones listed, 65% to 85% were seen once. Trimming removed 10 bases from V and 3 bases from J; junction bases left unmatched: 8. Germline values: CDR1 SGHTA, CDR2 FQGNSA. The CDR3 covers 13 residues. The rearrangement uses TRBV7-2 and TRBJ2-7; TRBD2 agrees at 8 bases. The specimen sequenced was PBMCs. The clonotype originates from a woman between 18 and 29 years old in good health and CMV-seronegative. This chain's CDR3 is CATGGSGFYEQYF. The CDR3 DNA reads as TGTGCCACGGGAGGGAGCGGCTTCTACGAGCAGTACTTC. The full variable domain, with the rest looked up from reference TRBV7-2 and TRBJ2-7, is GAGVSQSPSNKVTEKGKDVELRCDPISGHTALYWYRQSLGQGLEFLIYFQGNSAPDKSGLPSDRFSAERTGGSVSTLTIQRTQQEDSAVYLCATGGSGFYEQYFGPGTRLTVT.